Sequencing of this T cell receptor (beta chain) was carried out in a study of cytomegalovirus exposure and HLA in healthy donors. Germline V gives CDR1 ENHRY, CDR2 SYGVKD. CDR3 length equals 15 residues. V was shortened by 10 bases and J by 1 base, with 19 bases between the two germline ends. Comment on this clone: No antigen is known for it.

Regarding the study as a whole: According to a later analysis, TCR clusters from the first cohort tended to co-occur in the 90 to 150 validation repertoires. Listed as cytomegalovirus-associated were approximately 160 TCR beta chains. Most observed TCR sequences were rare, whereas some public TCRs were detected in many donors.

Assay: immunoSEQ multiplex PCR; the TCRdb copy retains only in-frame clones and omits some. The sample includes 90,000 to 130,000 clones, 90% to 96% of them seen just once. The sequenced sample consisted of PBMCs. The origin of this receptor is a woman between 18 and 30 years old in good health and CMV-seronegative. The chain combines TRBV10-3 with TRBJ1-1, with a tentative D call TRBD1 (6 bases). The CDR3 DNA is TGTGCCACCATCAAAGGGATGGACAGGAACACTGAAGCTTTCTTT. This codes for CATIKGMDRNTEAFF.